This record looks at one TCR beta chain sequence and its context. Its specificity is unknown. The data are from a study of tumor-infiltrating lymphocytes in localized non-small cell lung cancer. Study information: The cohort mixed smokers and never-smokers, several histologies, and some post-neoadjuvant-chemotherapy samples. General study findings and limits: IM1 and IM2 tumors showed no difference in T-cell fraction. Available tissue quantity limited TCR sequencing to a patient subset.

Repertoires were generated with immunoSEQ multiplex PCR, while TCRdb's copy carries only in-frame clones and drops some. The table has fewer than 11,000 clones, 45% to 70% seen once. The receptor was isolated from a human donor with non-small cell lung cancer. The specimen sequenced was uninvolved lung tissue not adjacent to the tumor.

Here the CDR3 DNA reads TGTGCCACCCAGGGGGCCTCCTACGAGCAGTACTTC. Its protein is CATQGASYEQYF. The rearrangement links TRBV2 to TRBJ2-5, with 8 bases lining up with TRBD1. The last part of the DNA fits TRBJ2-7 better; the J call may be wrong. The CDR3 runs 12 residues. Germline V gene lookup returns CDR1 SNHLY and CDR2 FYNNEI.